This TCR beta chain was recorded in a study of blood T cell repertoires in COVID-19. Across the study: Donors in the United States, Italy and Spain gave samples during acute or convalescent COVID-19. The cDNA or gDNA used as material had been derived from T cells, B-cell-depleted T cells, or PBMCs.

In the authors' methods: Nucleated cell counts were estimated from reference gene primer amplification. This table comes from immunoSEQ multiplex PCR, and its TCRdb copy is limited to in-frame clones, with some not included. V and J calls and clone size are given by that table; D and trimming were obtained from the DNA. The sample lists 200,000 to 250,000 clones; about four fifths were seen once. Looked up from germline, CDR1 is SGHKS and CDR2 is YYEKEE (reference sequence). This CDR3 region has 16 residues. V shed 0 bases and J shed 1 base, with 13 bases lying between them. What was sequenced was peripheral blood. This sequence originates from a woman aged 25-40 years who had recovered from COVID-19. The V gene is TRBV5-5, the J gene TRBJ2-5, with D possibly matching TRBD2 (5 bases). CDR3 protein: CASSLAGLGSQETQYF. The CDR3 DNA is TGTGCCAGCAGCTTGGCCGGACTGGGATCCCAAGAGACCCAGTACTTC.